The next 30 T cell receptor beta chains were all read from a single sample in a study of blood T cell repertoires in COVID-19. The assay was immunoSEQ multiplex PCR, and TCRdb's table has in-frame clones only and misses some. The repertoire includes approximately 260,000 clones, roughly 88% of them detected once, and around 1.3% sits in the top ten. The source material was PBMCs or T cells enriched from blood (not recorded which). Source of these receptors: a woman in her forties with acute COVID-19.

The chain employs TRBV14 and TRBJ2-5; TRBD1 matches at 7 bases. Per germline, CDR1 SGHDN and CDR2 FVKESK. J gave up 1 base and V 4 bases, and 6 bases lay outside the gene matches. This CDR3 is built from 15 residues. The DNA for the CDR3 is TGTGCCAGCAGCCCGAGGTGGGACAGCCAAGAGACCCAGTACTTC. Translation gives CASSPRWDSQETQYF. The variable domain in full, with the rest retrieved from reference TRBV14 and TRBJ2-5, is EAGVTQFPSHSVIEKGQTVTLRCDPISGHDNLYWYRRVMGKEIKFLLHFVKESKQDESGMPNNRFLAERTGGTYSTLKVQPAELEDSGVYFCASSPRWDSQETQYFGPGTRLLVL.

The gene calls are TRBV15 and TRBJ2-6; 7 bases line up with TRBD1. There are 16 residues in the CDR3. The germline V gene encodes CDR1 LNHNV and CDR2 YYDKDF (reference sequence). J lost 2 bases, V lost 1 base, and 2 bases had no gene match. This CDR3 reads CATSRGDRAGANVLTF. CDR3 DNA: TGTGCCACCAGCAGAGGAGACAGGGCTGGGGCCAACGTCCTGACTTTC.

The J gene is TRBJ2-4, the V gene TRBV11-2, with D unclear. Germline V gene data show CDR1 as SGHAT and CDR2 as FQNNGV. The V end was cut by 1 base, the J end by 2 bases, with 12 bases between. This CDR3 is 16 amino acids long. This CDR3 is CASSLGPGLSKNIQYF. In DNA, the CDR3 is TGTGCCAGCAGCTTAGGTCCGGGTTTATCCAAAAACATTCAGTACTTC. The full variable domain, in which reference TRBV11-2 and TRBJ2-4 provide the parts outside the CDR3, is EAGVAQSPRYKIIEKRQSVAFWCNPISGHATLYWYQQILGQGPKLLIQFQNNGVVDDSQLPKDRFSAERLKGVDSTLKIQPAKLEDSAVYLCASSLGPGLSKNIQYFGAGTRLSVL.

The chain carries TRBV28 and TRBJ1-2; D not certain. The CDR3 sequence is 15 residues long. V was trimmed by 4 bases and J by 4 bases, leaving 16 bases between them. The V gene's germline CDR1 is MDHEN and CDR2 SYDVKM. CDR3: CASSSTYTRGYGYTF. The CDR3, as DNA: TGTGCCAGCAGTTCTACGTACACCCGGGGCTATGGCTACACCTTC.

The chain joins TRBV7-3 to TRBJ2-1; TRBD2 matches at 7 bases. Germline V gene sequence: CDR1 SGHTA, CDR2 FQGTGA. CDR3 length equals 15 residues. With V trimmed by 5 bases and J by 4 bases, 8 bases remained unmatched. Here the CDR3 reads CASSPRAGPYNEQFF. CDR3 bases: TGTGCCAGCAGCCCCCGAGCGGGGCCTTACAATGAGCAGTTCTTC.

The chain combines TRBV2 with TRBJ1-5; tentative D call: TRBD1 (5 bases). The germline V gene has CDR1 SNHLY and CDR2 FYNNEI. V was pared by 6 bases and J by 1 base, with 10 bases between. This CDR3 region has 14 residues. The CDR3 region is CASSGGRSNQPQHF. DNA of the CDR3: TGTGCCAGCAGCGGGGGGAGAAGCAATCAGCCCCAGCATTTT.

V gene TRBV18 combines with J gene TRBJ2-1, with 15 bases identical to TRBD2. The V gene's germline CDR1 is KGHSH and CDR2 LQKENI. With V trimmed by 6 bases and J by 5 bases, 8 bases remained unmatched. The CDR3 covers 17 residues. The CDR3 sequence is CASSRTSGRAGDNEQFF. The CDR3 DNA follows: TGTGCCAGCTCGCGGACTAGCGGGAGGGCCGGGGACAATGAGCAGTTCTTC.

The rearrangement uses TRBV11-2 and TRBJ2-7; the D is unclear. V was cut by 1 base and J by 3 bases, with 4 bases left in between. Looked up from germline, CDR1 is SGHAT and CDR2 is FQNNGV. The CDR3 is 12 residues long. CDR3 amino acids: CASSLGVYEQYF. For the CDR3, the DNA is TGTGCCAGCAGCTTAGGAGTCTACGAGCAGTACTTC.

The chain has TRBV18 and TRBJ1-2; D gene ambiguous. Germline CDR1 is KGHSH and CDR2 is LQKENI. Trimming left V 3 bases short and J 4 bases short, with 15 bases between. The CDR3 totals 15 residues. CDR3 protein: CASSPAVTLGYGYTF. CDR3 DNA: TGTGCCAGCTCACCTGCGGTCACCCTGGGCTATGGCTACACCTTC.

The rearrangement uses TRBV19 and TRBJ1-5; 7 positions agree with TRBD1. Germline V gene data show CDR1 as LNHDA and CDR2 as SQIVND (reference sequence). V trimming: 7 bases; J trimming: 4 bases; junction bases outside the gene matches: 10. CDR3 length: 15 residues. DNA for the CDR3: TGTGCCAGTACCGCGACAGGGACCTTAAATCAGCCCCAGCATTTT. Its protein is CASTATGTLNQPQHF.

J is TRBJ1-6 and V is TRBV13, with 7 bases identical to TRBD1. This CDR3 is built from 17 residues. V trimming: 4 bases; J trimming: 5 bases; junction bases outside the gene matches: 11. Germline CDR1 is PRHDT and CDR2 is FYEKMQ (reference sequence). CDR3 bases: TGTGCCAGCAGCTCCGGGACAGCGAAGACCAATAATTCACCCCTCCACTTT. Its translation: CASSSGTAKTNNSPLHF. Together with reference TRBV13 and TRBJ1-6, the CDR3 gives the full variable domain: AAGVIQSPRHLIKEKRETATLKCYPIPRHDTVYWYQQGPGQDPQFLISFYEKMQSDKGSIPDRFSAQQFSDYHSELNMSSLELGDSALYFCASSSGTAKTNNSPLHFGNGTRLTVT.

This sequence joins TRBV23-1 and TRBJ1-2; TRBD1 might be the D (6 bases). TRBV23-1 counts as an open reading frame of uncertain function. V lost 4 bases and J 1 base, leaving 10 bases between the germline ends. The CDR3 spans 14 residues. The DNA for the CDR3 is TGCGCCAGCAGTCCGAGGGGGGGTAACTATGGCTACACCTTC. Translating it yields CASSPRGGNYGYTF.

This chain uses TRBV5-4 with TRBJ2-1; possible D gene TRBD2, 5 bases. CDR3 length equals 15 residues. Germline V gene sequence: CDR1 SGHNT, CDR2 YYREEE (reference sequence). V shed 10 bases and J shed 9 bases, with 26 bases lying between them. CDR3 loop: CASWIRAEVAGEQFF. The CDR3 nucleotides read TGTGCCTCCTGGATCCGAGCGGAGGTCGCCGGTGAGCAGTTCTTC.

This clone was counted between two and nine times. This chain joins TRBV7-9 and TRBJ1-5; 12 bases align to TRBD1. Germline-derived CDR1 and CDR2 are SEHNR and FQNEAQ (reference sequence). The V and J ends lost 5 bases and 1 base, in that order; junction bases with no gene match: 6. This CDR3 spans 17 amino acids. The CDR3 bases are TGTGCCAGCAGCACCGGGACAGGGGGCTGGAGCAATCAGCCCCAGCATTTT. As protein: CASSTGTGGWSNQPQHF.

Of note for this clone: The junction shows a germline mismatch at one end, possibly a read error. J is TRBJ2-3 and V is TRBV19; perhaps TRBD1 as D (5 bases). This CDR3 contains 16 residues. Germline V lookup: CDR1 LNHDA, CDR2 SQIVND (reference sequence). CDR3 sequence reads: CASSVDLDTHTDTQYF. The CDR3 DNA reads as TGTGCCAGTAGTGTAGATTTGGACACGCATACAGATACGCAGTATTTT.

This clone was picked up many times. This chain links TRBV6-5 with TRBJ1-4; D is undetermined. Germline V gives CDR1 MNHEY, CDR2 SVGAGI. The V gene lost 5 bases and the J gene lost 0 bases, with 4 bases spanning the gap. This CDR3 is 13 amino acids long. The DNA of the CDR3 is TGTGCCAGCAGTACTGCAACTAATGAAAAACTGTTTTTT. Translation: CASSTATNEKLFF.

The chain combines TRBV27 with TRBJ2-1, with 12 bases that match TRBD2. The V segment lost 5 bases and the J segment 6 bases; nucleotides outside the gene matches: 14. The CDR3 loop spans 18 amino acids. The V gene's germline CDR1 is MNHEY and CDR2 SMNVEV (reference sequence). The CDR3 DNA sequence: TGTGCCAGCAGTCTCCTCCCCCGGACTAGCGGGATCCTCAATGAGCAGTTCTTC. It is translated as CASSLLPRTSGILNEQFF.

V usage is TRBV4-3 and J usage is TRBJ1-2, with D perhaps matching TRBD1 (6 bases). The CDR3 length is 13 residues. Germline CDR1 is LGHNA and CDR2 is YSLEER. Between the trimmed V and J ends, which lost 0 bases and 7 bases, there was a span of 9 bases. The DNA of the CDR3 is TGCGCCAGCAGCCAAGATAGAGGGGGTGGCTACACCTTC. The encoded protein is CASSQDRGGGYTF.

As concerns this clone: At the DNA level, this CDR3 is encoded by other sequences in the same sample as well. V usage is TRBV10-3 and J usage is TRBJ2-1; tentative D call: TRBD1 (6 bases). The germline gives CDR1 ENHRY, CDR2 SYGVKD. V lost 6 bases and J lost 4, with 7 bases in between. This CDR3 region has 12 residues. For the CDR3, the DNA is TGTGCCATCAGCGGGACATACAATGAGCAGTTCTTC. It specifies CAISGTYNEQFF.

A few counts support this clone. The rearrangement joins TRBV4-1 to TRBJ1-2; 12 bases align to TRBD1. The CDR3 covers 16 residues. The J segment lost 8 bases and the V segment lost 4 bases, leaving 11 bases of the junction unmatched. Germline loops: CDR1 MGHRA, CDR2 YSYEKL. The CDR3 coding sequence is TGCGCCAGCAGCCGAGATCCGGGACAGGGGGCGCGCGGCTACACCTTC. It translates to CASSRDPGQGARGYTF.

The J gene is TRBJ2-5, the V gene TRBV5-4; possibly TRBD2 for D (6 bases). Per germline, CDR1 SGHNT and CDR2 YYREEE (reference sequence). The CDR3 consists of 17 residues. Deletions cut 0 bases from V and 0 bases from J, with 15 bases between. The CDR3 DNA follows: TGTGCCAGCAGCTTGGGACTAGGGATAGGGTACCAAGAGACCCAGTACTTC. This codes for CASSLGLGIGYQETQYF.

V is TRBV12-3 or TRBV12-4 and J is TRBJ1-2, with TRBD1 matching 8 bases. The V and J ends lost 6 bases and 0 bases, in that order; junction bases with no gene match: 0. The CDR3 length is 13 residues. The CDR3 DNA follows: TGTGCCAGCAGGGACAGGGCTAACTATGGCTACACCTTC. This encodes CASRDRANYGYTF.

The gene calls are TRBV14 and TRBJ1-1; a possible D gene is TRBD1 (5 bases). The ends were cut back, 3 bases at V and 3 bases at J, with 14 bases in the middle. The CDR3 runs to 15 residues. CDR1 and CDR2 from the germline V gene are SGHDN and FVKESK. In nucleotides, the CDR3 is TGTGCCAGCAGCCAGATCGCCGGGGGGGACACTGAAGCTTTCTTT. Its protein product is CASSQIAGGDTEAFF.

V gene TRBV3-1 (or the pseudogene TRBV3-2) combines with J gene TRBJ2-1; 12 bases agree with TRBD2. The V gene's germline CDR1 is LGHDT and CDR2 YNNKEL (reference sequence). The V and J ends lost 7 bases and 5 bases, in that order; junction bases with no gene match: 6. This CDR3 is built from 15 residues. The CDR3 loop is CASTPTSGGHNEQFF. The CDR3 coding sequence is TGTGCCAGCACCCCGACTAGCGGGGGTCACAATGAGCAGTTCTTC.

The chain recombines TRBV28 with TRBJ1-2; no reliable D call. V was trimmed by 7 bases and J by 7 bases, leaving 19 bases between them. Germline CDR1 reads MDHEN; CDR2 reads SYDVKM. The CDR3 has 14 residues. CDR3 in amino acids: CASTVGLAGLGYTF. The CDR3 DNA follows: TGTGCCAGCACTGTGGGCCTCGCCGGCCTTGGCTACACCTTC.

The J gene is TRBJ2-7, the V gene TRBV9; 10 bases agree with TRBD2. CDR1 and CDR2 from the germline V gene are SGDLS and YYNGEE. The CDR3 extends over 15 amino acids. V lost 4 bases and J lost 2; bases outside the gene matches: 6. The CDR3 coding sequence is TGTGCCAGCAGCCCCGGGACTAGCGAAACCTACGAGCAGTACTTC. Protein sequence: CASSPGTSETYEQYF. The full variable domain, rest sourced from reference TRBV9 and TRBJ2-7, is DSGVTQTPKHLITATGQRVTLRCSPRSGDLSVYWYQQSLDQGLQFLIQYYNGEERAKGNILERFSAQQFPDLHSELNLSSLELGDSALYFCASSPGTSETYEQYFGPGTRLTVT.

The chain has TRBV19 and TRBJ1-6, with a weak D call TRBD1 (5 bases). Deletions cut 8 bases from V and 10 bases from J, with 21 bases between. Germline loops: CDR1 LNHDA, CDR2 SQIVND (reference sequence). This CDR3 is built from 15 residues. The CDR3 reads CASLTPRGGGSPLHF. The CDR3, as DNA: TGTGCCAGTCTAACCCCACGGGGGGGAGGCTCACCCCTCCACTTT.

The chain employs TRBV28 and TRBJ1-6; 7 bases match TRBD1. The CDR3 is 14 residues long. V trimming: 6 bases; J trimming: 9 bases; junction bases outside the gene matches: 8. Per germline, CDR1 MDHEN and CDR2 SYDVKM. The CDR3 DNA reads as TGTGCCAGCAGAAGACAGGGTAGTGTTTCACCCCTCCACTTT. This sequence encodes CASRRQGSVSPLHF. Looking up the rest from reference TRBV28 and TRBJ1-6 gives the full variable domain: DVKVTQSSRYLVKRTGEKVFLECVQDMDHENMFWYRQDPGLGLRLIYFSYDVKMKEKGDIPEGYSVSREKKERFSLILESASTNQTSMYLCASRRQGSVSPLHFGNGTRLTVT.

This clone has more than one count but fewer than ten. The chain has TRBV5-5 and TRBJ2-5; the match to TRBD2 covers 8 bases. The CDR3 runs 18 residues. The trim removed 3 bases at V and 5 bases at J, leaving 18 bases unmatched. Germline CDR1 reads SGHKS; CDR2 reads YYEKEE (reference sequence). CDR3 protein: CASSSSIRDIAGMETQYF. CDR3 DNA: TGTGCCAGCAGCTCGTCTATACGGGACATAGCGGGGATGGAGACCCAGTACTTC. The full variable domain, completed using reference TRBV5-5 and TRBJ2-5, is DAGVTQSPTHLIKTRGQQVTLRCSPISGHKSVSWYQQVLGQGPQFIFQYYEKEERGRGNFPDRFSARQFPNYSSELNVNALLLGDSALYLCASSSSIRDIAGMETQYFGPGTRLLVL.

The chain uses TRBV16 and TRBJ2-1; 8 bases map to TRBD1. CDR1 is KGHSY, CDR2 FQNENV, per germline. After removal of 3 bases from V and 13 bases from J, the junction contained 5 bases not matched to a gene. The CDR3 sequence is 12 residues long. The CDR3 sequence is CASSQRGQVQFF. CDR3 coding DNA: TGTGCCAGCAGCCAGAGGGGACAGGTACAGTTCTTC.